One and the same sample provided the 8 T cell receptor beta chains below, sequenced in a study of blood T cells in healthy people across ages. For the second PCR, which ran for 7 to 11 cycles, a sample-barcoded 5' primer and a J-beta primer mix were used. TCRdb used MiXCR to reprocess the 5' RACE reads, holding one entry per CDR3 protein. This table holds hundreds of thousands of distinct CDR3 sequences, 58% found once. The sample consisted of blood. The receptors were gathered from a young man in good health.

This clonotype has just a few counts. The V call is TRBV7-2, the J call TRBJ2-7; TRBD2 aligns across 13 bases. Losses at the gene ends were 5 bases for V and 7 bases for J; bases not matched to a gene: 8. CDR3 length: 15 amino acids. In germline, CDR1 is SGHTA, CDR2 FQGNSA. Written as DNA, the CDR3 is TGTGCCAGCAGCCAGACTAGCGGGGGGAGGGGAGAGCAGTACTTC. Amino acid sequence: CASSQTSGGRGEQYF.

Only a few counts were recorded for this clonotype. CDR3: CASSQDTGFDEQFF. CDR3 DNA: TGTGCCAGCAGCCAAGATACAGGGTTCGATGAGCAGTTCTTC. The chain joins TRBV14 to TRBJ2-1, with D tentatively TRBD1 (6 bases). Trimming took 0 bases from V and 8 from J, leaving 11 bases between them. CDR3 size: 14 residues. Per germline, CDR1 SGHDN and CDR2 FVKESK.

Written as DNA, the CDR3 is TGCAGTGCTAGGGATAATTCCTACGAGCAGTTCTTC. Translating it yields CSARDNSYEQFF. The V and J genes are TRBV20-1 and TRBJ2-1; D gene ambiguous. V was cut by 3 bases and J by 10 bases, with 13 bases left in between. CDR1 is DFQATT and CDR2 is SNEGSKA in the germline V gene (reference sequence). The CDR3 runs 12 residues.

The CDR3 reads CASSARGGYETQYF. CDR3 sequence (DNA): TGTGCCAGCAGCGCGAGAGGGGGGTACGAGACCCAGTACTTC. The genes are TRBV7-2 and TRBJ2-5; D tentatively fits TRBD1 or TRBD2 (6 bases each). Deletions cut 5 bases from V and 5 bases from J, with 15 bases between. The CDR3 length is 14 residues. In germline, CDR1 is SGHTA, CDR2 FQGNSA.

CDR3 residues: CASNMGQGNYGYTF. The CDR3 DNA reads as TGTGCCAGCAATATGGGACAGGGAAACTATGGCTACACCTTC. The chain is built from TRBV6-1 and TRBJ1-2; 9 bases align to TRBD1. CDR1 MNHNS and CDR2 SASEGT come from the germline V gene. This CDR3 is 14 amino acids long. J gave up 2 bases and V 7 bases, and 5 bases lay outside the gene matches.

There are a few counts of this clonotype. The chain carries TRBV7-8 and TRBJ2-5; 7 bases line up with TRBD1. CDR3 length equals 12 residues. J gave up 11 bases and V 4 bases, and 7 bases lay outside the gene matches. Per germline, CDR1 SGHVS and CDR2 FQNEAQ. CDR3 DNA: TGTGCCAGCAGCTACGACAGGGATGAGCAGTACTTC. Amino acid sequence: CASSYDRDEQYF. Together with reference TRBV7-8 and TRBJ2-5, the CDR3 gives the full variable domain: GAGVSQSPRYKVAKRGQDVALRCDPISGHVSLFWYQQALGQGPEFLTYFQNEAQLDKSGLPSDRFFAERPEGSVSTLKIQRTQQEDSAVYLCASSYDRDEQYFGPGTRLLVL.

This clonotype occurred a few times. The chain combines TRBV5-5 with TRBJ1-2; D gene unclear. Per germline, CDR1 SGHKS and CDR2 YYEKEE (reference sequence). V dropped 0 bases and J dropped 6 bases, with 9 bases sitting between them. The CDR3 covers 13 residues. The CDR3 DNA sequence: TGTGCCAGCAGCTTGGGAGCTCGTGATGGCTACACCTTC. Its translation is CASSLGARDGYTF. The complete variable domain, with remaining parts taken from reference TRBV5-5 and TRBJ1-2, reads DAGVTQSPTHLIKTRGQQVTLRCSPISGHKSVSWYQQVLGQGPQFIFQYYEKEERGRGNFPDRFSARQFPNYSSELNVNALLLGDSALYLCASSLGARDGYTFGSGTRLTVV.

There are a few counts of this clonotype. DNA of the CDR3: TGTGCCAGCAGCGGCGGGACAGTCAATTCACCCCTCCACTTT. Residues: CASSGGTVNSPLHF. The gene calls are TRBV5-6 and TRBJ1-6, with 7 bases identical to TRBD1. CDR1 and CDR2 from the germline V gene are SGHDT and YYEEEE. This CDR3 region has 14 residues. V shed 4 bases and J 7 bases; nucleotides not matched to a gene: 5.